The source of this T cell receptor (beta chain) is a study of blood T cell repertoires in COVID-19. Overall study context: Collection of acute and convalescent COVID-19 samples took place in the United States, Italy and Spain. T cells, B-cell-depleted T cells, or PBMCs supplied cDNA or gDNA.

Assay: immunoSEQ multiplex PCR; the TCRdb copy retains only in-frame clones and omits some. The sample lists over 200,000 clones; about 90% were seen once. Germline assignment: CDR1 SGHRS and CDR2 YFSETQ. CDR3 length: 16 amino acids. V lost 2 bases, J lost 6 bases, and 19 bases lay in between. V is TRBV5-1 and J is TRBJ2-3; perhaps TRBD1 as D (6 bases). The sequence was obtained from a man aged 40-55 years with active or convalescent COVID-19. Sequencing was done on a sample of peripheral blood. This CDR3 reads CASSLQGWVSADTQYF. As DNA, the CDR3 is TGCGCCAGCAGCTTACAGGGATGGGTCTCCGCGGATACGCAGTATTTT.